This T cell receptor beta chain was sequenced for a study of spatial heterogeneity in lung cancer. The overall study: A T cell module score from matched bulk RNA-seq correlated strongly with TCR transcript counts in tumor regions. Findings and limits, study-wide: Counts of expanded intratumoral alpha and beta TCRs tracked tumor mutation counts. Ubiquitous and regional nonsynonymous mutation counts were tracked by ubiquitous and regional expanded TCR counts, respectively.

Sample time point: sample taken at primary tumor resection. Whole RNA, isolated from tumor, nontumor lung or frozen PBMC, was sequenced without prior sorting. CDR3 length: 17 residues. The germline gives CDR1 MDHEN, CDR2 SYDVKM. V was pared by 10 bases and J by 0 bases, with 14 bases of the junction left unmatched. Concerning this clonotype: Its target is unknown.

Every individual TCR cDNA molecule carried its own unique molecular identifier, which allowed correction of PCR and sequencing errors. TCRdb called the 5' RACE reads again in MiXCR, with one record for every CDR3 protein. Of 7,000 or so distinct CDR3 sequences in the sample, about 10% were seen once. This chain links TRBV28 with TRBJ1-5; TRBD1 aligns across 8 bases. This TCR came from a female donor with early-stage non-small cell lung cancer. The specimen comprised lung tumor tissue, sampled at surgery. The CDR3 DNA follows: TGTGCCACCGGGGCCCCCACAGGGGGAGATAGCAATCAGCCCCAGCATTTT. Translated: CATGAPTGGDSNQPQHF.